This entry lists 26 T cell receptor beta chains sequenced from one sample in a study of spatial heterogeneity in lung cancer (dated by TCRdb to about 2019). The sample's time point label is to be understood as: sample taken at primary tumor resection. TCR sequencing used whole RNA extracted from tumor and nontumor lung tissue, or from cryopreserved PBMC samples, without cell sorting. Libraries were prepared through 5' RACE. Sequencing instrument: NextSeq 500. TCRdb's own reprocessing of the public reads used fastp at Q25 and MiXCR and kept productive beta chains. Records with the same CDR3 protein are collapsed into one entry carrying the most frequent genes and DNA. The sample yields more than 2,500 distinct CDR3 sequences; 40% to 50% were counted once. The ten largest account for about 80% of the sample. This sample comprised PBMCs, obtained at surgery. These receptors all stem from a male donor with early-stage non-small cell lung cancer.

The chain recombines TRBV29-1 with TRBJ1-1, with a tentative D call TRBD1 (5 bases). The CDR3 extends over 12 amino acids. Germline CDR1 reads SQVTM; CDR2 reads ANQGSEA. Trimming removed 5 bases at V and 0 bases at J, with 7 bases between. The CDR3 is CSVRQLNTEAFF. The CDR3 region has the DNA TGCAGCGTTCGACAGTTGAACACTGAAGCTTTCTTT.

The CDR3: CASSPPGLAANTGELFF. In DNA form, the CDR3 reads TGTGCCAGCTCACCACCGGGACTAGCGGCGAACACCGGGGAGCTGTTTTTT. The chain couples TRBV18 to TRBJ2-2, with 11 positions matching TRBD2. The CDR3 is 17 residues long. Germline CDR1 and CDR2: KGHSH and LQKENI. The V segment lost 0 bases and the J segment 0 bases; nucleotides outside the gene matches: 0.

This clonotype appeared a few times. The chain employs TRBV6-1 and TRBJ2-3; possibly TRBD2 for D (5 bases). There are 14 residues in the CDR3. The germline V gene encodes CDR1 MNHNS and CDR2 SASEGT. The V and J ends lost 4 bases and 2 bases respectively, with 10 bases between them. DNA for the CDR3: TGTGCCAGCAGTGTGGCGGGCTACACAGATACGCAGTATTTT. This encodes CASSVAGYTDTQYF.

The sample holds a few counts of this clonotype. The chain is built from TRBV28 and TRBJ1-2, with TRBD1 matching over 11 bases. This CDR3 spans 13 amino acids. Trimming cost V 7 bases and J 8 bases; bases outside gene matches: 6. Germline CDR1 is MDHEN and CDR2 is SYDVKM. The DNA for the CDR3 is TGTGCCAGCACTCCCGGGACAGGGGGAGGCTACACCTTC. Translation gives CASTPGTGGGYTF.

The chain employs TRBV2 and TRBJ2-1, with a tentative D call TRBD2 (6 bases). CDR3 length equals 17 residues. With 6 bases removed from V and 2 bases from J, the gap between germline ends came to 20 bases. Germline V gene sequence: CDR1 SNHLY, CDR2 FYNNEI. The CDR3 coding sequence is TGTGCCAGCAGCGTTACTGTAGCGGCCCTGACCTACAATGAGCAGTTCTTC. This sequence encodes CASSVTVAALTYNEQFF.

The genes are TRBV7-9 and TRBJ2-7; weak D call: TRBD1 (6 bases). V was clipped by 6 bases and J by 3 bases, with 15 bases between them. The CDR3 runs to 14 residues. Per germline, CDR1 SEHNR and CDR2 FQNEAQ (reference sequence). The CDR3 sequence is CASSYKGHFYEQYF. The CDR3 DNA reads TGTGCCAGCAGTTATAAGGGACACTTCTACGAGCAGTACTTC.

The gene calls are TRBV20-1 and TRBJ2-1; D unclear. CDR1 DFQATT and CDR2 SNEGSKA come from the germline V gene (reference sequence). Trimming shortened V by 2 bases and J by 9 bases, and 14 bases separated the two germline ends. This CDR3 is built from 13 residues. The CDR3 sequence is CSARLDPPGEQFF. DNA of the CDR3: TGCAGTGCTAGACTGGACCCGCCGGGTGAGCAGTTCTTC.

The chain recombines TRBV6-1 with TRBJ2-7; 7 bases fit TRBD2. V shed 0 bases, J shed 1 base, and the junction held 3 bases outside the gene matches. This CDR3 is built from 15 residues. CDR1 and CDR2 (germline): MNHNS, SASEGT. CDR3 protein: CASSEALGGSYEQYF. The DNA for the CDR3 is TGTGCCAGCAGTGAAGCGCTGGGGGGGTCCTACGAGCAGTACTTC.

This chain uses TRBV7-2 with TRBJ2-1; tentatively, D is TRBD2 (6 bases). Germline V gene data show CDR1 as SGHTA and CDR2 as FQGNSA. V lost 2 bases to trimming and J lost 6 bases, with 20 bases between them. This CDR3 is 17 amino acids long. The CDR3 coding sequence is TGTGCCAGCAGCTTAACCACCTCGAGACTAGGTTTCAATGAGCAGTTCTTC. This translates into CASSLTTSRLGFNEQFF.

This chain uses TRBV20-1 with TRBJ2-2; TRBD2 is a possible D gene (5 bases). CDR1 and CDR2 (germline): DFQATT, SNEGSKA (reference sequence). The ends were cut back, 3 bases at V and 8 bases at J, with 16 bases in the middle. This CDR3 is 14 amino acids long. DNA of the CDR3: TGCAGTGCTAGGGTCGGACCGCGAGGGGGGGAGCTGTTTTTT. Translating it yields CSARVGPRGGELFF.

This clonotype is labeled as large (0.1 to 1%). V gene TRBV7-2 combines with J gene TRBJ2-2; 9 nucleotides agree with TRBD2. The CDR3 runs to 15 residues. Germline loops: CDR1 SGHTA, CDR2 FQGNSA. The V gene end was trimmed by 5 bases and the J gene end by 5 bases; junction bases not matched to a gene: 6. The CDR3 here is CASSRGGDSTGELFF. DNA for the CDR3: TGTGCCAGCAGCCGCGGGGGGGACTCTACCGGGGAGCTGTTTTTT.

This chain uses TRBV21-1 with TRBJ2-2. TRBV21-1 is a listed pseudogene. The CDR3 is made up of 16 amino acids. The CDR3 protein is CASSKVVRESTGELFF. The CDR3 coding sequence is TGTGCCAGCAGCAAAGTCGTAAGGGAAAGCACCGGGGAGCTGTTTTTT.

V usage is TRBV5-1 and J usage is TRBJ2-5, with D possibly TRBD2 on 5 matching bases. V was shortened by 4 bases and J by 2 bases, with 15 bases between the two germline ends. CDR1 and CDR2 (germline): SGHRS, YFSETQ. The CDR3 has 15 amino acids. CDR3 bases: TGCGCCAGCAGCCCGGGATCAACTTCTCAAGAGACCCAGTACTTC. Translating gives CASSPGSTSQETQYF.

By frequency in the sample, this clonotype is medium-sized. The chain carries TRBV7-6 and TRBJ2-3, with D unresolved. The germline V gene encodes CDR1 SGHVS and CDR2 FNYEAQ. Between the trimmed V and J ends, which lost 3 bases and 2 bases, there was a span of 12 bases. The CDR3 spans 15 residues. CDR3: CASSFSPGSTDTQYF. CDR3 DNA: TGTGCCAGCAGCTTTAGCCCAGGTTCCACAGATACGCAGTATTTT. Full variable domain (missing parts from reference TRBV7-6 and TRBJ2-3): GAGVSQSPRYKVTKRGQDVALRCDPISGHVSLYWYRQALGQGPEFLTYFNYEAQQDKSGLPNDRFSAERPEGSISTLTIQRTEQRDSAMYRCASSFSPGSTDTQYFGPGTRLTVL.

This clonotype was counted a few times. The rearrangement links TRBV6-5 to TRBJ2-7, with 7 bases identical to TRBD1. Per the germline V gene, CDR1 is MNHEY and CDR2 is SVGAGI. This CDR3 is built from 15 residues. V trimming: 1 base; J trimming: 0 bases; junction bases outside the gene matches: 3. The DNA of the CDR3 is TGTGCCAGCAGTTACTTCTCAGGGGGCTCCTACGAGCAGTACTTC. Translation: CASSYFSGGSYEQYF.

The chain has TRBV7-6 and TRBJ2-1; D is uncertain. The CDR3 is 15 residues long. V lost 5 bases and J lost 5, with 16 bases in between. Per the germline V gene, CDR1 is SGHVS and CDR2 is FNYEAQ. CDR3 nucleotides: TGTGCCAGCAGCCCGTCAAACGGTTGGGACAATGAGCAGTTCTTC. This encodes CASSPSNGWDNEQFF.

J is TRBJ1-2 and V is TRBV20-1, with D maybe TRBD1 (5 bases). Germline V CDR1 and CDR2: DFQATT, SNEGSKA (reference sequence). The CDR3 covers 14 residues. Trimming removed 3 bases at V and 3 bases at J, with 14 bases between. The CDR3 spells CSASGTPEDYGYTF. The CDR3 DNA is TGCAGTGCTAGCGGGACCCCTGAGGACTATGGCTACACCTTC.

The chain has TRBV12-3 or TRBV12-4 and TRBJ2-2, with no clear D. V dropped 11 bases and J dropped 9 bases, with 13 bases sitting between them. The CDR3 is 11 residues long. The CDR3 reads CAFGRARELFF. The CDR3 DNA sequence: TGTGCCTTCGGACGGGCCAGGGAGCTGTTTTTT.

There are a few counts of this clonotype. The genes are TRBV6-6 and TRBJ2-2, with TRBD1 matching over 7 bases. The germline CDR1 and CDR2 sequences are MNHNY and SVGAGI (reference sequence). This CDR3 region has 16 residues. The trim removed 6 bases at V and 4 bases at J, leaving 11 bases unmatched. The CDR3 loop reads CASSPDDRVGTGELFF. The CDR3 DNA reads as TGTGCCAGCAGCCCTGATGACAGGGTTGGCACCGGGGAGCTGTTTTTT.

This clonotype was seen a few times. V and J are TRBV7-9 and TRBJ2-7; 8 positions agree with TRBD1. V trimming: 2 bases; J trimming: 4 bases; junction bases outside the gene matches: 7. The CDR3 consists of 15 residues. CDR1 SEHNR and CDR2 FQNEAQ come from the germline V gene (reference sequence). CDR3 in DNA: TGTGCCAGCAGCTTAAGGCAGGGGGCGGGATACGAGCAGTACTTC. Its translation: CASSLRQGAGYEQYF.

This clonotype was detected ten times or more. The V and J genes are TRBV2 and TRBJ2-1; 10 bases are a match to TRBD2. The CDR3 is 14 residues long. J gave up 4 bases and V 4 bases, and 1 base lay outside the gene matches. Germline CDR1 SNHLY, CDR2 FYNNEI. CDR3 sequence (DNA): TGTGCCAGCAGTGGGACTAGCGGTTACAATGAGCAGTTCTTC. Its protein product is CASSGTSGYNEQFF.

This clonotype was detected a few times. The chain couples TRBV12-3 or TRBV12-4 to TRBJ2-7; possibly TRBD2 for D (6 bases). The V and J ends lost 3 bases and 7 bases respectively, with 16 bases between them. The CDR3 extends over 14 amino acids. CDR3 nucleotide sequence: TGTGCCAGCAGTTTCCACCAGGATGGGGGGGAGCAGTACTTC. Its translation: CASSFHQDGGEQYF.

V is TRBV12-3 or TRBV12-4 and J is TRBJ2-2; TRBD2 is a possible D gene (6 bases). This CDR3 region has 13 residues. V was pared by 7 bases and J by 7 bases, with 13 bases between. CDR3 sequence reads: CASTLWEDGELFF. The CDR3 bases are TGTGCCAGCACCCTGTGGGAGGACGGGGAGCTGTTTTTT.

The V gene is TRBV7-8, the J gene TRBJ1-2, with D possibly being TRBD1 (5 bases). The germline V and J ends were trimmed by 5 bases and 8 bases, with 15 bases remaining between them. The CDR3 sequence is 13 residues long. Per the germline V gene, CDR1 is SGHVS and CDR2 is FQNEAQ. CDR3 region: CASSPDRDQGYTF. The CDR3 DNA is TGTGCCAGCAGCCCAGACCGGGACCAGGGCTACACCTTC.

The rearrangement uses TRBV20-1 and TRBJ2-3; 9 positions match TRBD1. The J segment lost 2 bases and the V segment lost 6 bases, leaving 9 bases of the junction unmatched. The length of the CDR3 is 15 residues. Germline values: CDR1 DFQATT, CDR2 SNEGSKA (reference sequence). CDR3 sequence: CSAAPGTGNTDTQYF. DNA for the CDR3: TGCAGTGCAGCCCCGGGGACAGGGAACACAGATACGCAGTATTTT.

This sequence joins TRBV7-9 and TRBJ1-6, with D maybe TRBD1 (5 bases). V lost 4 bases and J 7 bases, leaving 5 bases between the germline ends. This CDR3 spans 12 amino acids. CDR1 is SEHNR and CDR2 is FQNEAQ in the germline V gene (reference sequence). CDR3 region: CASSWGNSPLHF. DNA for the CDR3: TGTGCCAGCAGCTGGGGGAATTCACCCCTCCACTTT.